The 10 T cell receptor beta chains given below trace back to one sample, sequenced in a study of T-cell reconstitution after alpha-beta-depleted transplantation in children. Preparation of the TCRbeta library involved a method that used unique molecular identifiers. MiXCR was run by TCRdb on the PCR reads, yielding one entry per CDR3 protein. In the table there are 780,000 or so distinct CDR3 sequences, around 15% of which are singletons. Material: PBMCs, mostly from graft donor cells, obtained 360 days after TCRalphabeta/CD19-depleted stem cell transplant. The receptor set was obtained from a male patient aged 10 to 17 who had a stem cell transplant for acute lymphoblastic leukemia, so the T cells may come from the graft donor.

This clonotype was picked up a small number of times. V usage is TRBV9 and J usage is TRBJ1-5, with 7 positions matching TRBD1. CDR3 length: 13 amino acids. V gave up 3 bases and J gave up 4 bases; unmatched junction bases: 1. Germline CDR1 SGDLS, CDR2 YYNGEE. The CDR3 spells CASSAGQNQPQHF. Written as DNA, the CDR3 is TGTGCCAGCAGCGCGGGACAGAATCAGCCCCAGCATTTT.

The genes are TRBV5-1 and TRBJ1-1, with TRBD1 matching over 9 bases. CDR3 length: 15 residues. Germline V gene lookup returns CDR1 SGHRS and CDR2 YFSETQ. V lost 0 bases to trimming and J lost 7 bases; unmatched junction nucleotides: 7. The CDR3 loop reads CASSLDRGRINEAFF. DNA of the CDR3: TGCGCCAGCAGCTTGGACAGGGGGCGGATTAATGAAGCTTTCTTT.

This rearrangement joins TRBV20-1 to TRBJ2-2; the D is unclear. Germline V gene sequence: CDR1 DFQATT, CDR2 SNEGSKA (reference sequence). The CDR3 covers 11 residues. V dropped 4 bases and J dropped 8 bases, with 8 bases sitting between them. In DNA form, the CDR3 reads TGCAGTGCTATGCGGCGTGGGGAGCTGTTTTTT. Protein: CSAMRRGELFF.

The chain links TRBV14 to TRBJ2-7; possibly TRBD1 or TRBD2 for D (5 bases each). This CDR3 region has 17 residues. V was clipped by 0 bases and J by 0 bases, with 15 bases between them. Germline CDR1 and CDR2: SGHDN and FVKESK. Here the CDR3 reads CASSQEGVRITSYEQYF. The DNA of the CDR3 is TGTGCCAGCAGCCAAGAGGGGGTTCGGATAACCTCCTACGAGCAGTACTTC. Looking up the rest from reference TRBV14 and TRBJ2-7 gives the full variable domain: EAGVTQFPSHSVIEKGQTVTLRCDPISGHDNLYWYRRVMGKEIKFLLHFVKESKQDESGMPNNRFLAERTGGTYSTLKVQPAELEDSGVYFCASSQEGVRITSYEQYFGPGTRLTVT.

This clonotype appeared a few times. The CDR3 loop reads CATSRVRAQGEKLFF. The DNA for the CDR3 is TGTGCCACCAGCAGAGTGAGGGCCCAGGGTGAAAAACTGTTTTTT. This chain joins TRBV15 and TRBJ1-4; a weak D match, TRBD1 (5 bases). V was trimmed by 1 base and J by 7 bases, leaving 13 bases between them. There are 15 residues in the CDR3. CDR1 is LNHNV and CDR2 is YYDKDF in the germline V gene (reference sequence).

The gene calls are TRBV5-1 and TRBJ2-1; no firm D call. In germline, CDR1 is SGHRS, CDR2 YFSETQ. The CDR3 sequence is 17 residues long. V dropped 0 bases and J dropped 0 bases, with 13 bases sitting between them. Written as DNA, the CDR3 is TGCGCCAGCAGCTTGGTGGTAGGCGCTTTCTCCTACAATGAGCAGTTCTTC. Amino acids: CASSLVVGAFSYNEQFF.

This clonotype was seen a few times. The genes are TRBV28 and TRBJ2-7, with a tentative D call TRBD1 (6 bases). CDR1 is MDHEN and CDR2 is SYDVKM in the germline V gene. Trimming removed 1 base from V and 1 base from J, with 23 bases in between. This CDR3 spans 19 amino acids. The CDR3, as DNA: TGTGCCAGCAGTTTATTGCTCGGAACCGCAGGGACACGATCCTACGAGCAGTACTTC. This codes for CASSLLLGTAGTRSYEQYF.

The chain joins TRBV2 to TRBJ2-4; D remains unclear. This CDR3 spans 14 amino acids. The V and J ends lost 7 bases and 7 bases respectively, with 17 bases between them. The V gene's germline CDR1 is SNHLY and CDR2 FYNNEI. The DNA of the CDR3 is TGTGCCAGCATGGTTATGAGTTCCGATAACATTCAGTACTTC. This translates into CASMVMSSDNIQYF.

This clonotype has just a few counts. The chain carries TRBV18 and TRBJ2-3, with D perhaps being TRBD1 or TRBD2 (5 bases each). V was pared by 4 bases and J by 5 bases, with 19 bases between. The CDR3 totals 16 residues. Per germline, CDR1 KGHSH and CDR2 LQKENI. The CDR3 coding sequence is TGTGCCAGCTCACGGGGGAGCCGAACCACTGAAGATACGCAGTATTTT. Protein product: CASSRGSRTTEDTQYF.

V and J are TRBV20-1 and TRBJ2-2; TRBD1 aligns across 7 bases. CDR3 length equals 14 residues. J lost 1 base, V lost 5 bases, and 4 bases had no gene match. Looked up from germline, CDR1 is DFQATT and CDR2 is SNEGSKA (reference sequence). The CDR3 spells CSAHYRGNTGELFF. The CDR3, as DNA: TGCAGTGCTCACTACAGGGGGAACACCGGGGAGCTGTTTTTT.